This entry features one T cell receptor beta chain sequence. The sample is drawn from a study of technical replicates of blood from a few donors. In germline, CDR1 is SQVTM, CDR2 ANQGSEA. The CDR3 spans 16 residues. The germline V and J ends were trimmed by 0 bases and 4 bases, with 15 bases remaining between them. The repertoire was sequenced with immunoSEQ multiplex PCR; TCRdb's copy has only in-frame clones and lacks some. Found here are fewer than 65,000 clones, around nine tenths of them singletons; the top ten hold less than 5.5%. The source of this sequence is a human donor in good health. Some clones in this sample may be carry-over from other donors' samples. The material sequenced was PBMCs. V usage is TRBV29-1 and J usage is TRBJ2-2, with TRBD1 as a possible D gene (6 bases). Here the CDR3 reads CSVEDRKQGLTGELFF. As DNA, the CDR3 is TGCAGCGTTGAAGATCGAAAACAGGGTCTCACCGGGGAGCTGTTTTTT.